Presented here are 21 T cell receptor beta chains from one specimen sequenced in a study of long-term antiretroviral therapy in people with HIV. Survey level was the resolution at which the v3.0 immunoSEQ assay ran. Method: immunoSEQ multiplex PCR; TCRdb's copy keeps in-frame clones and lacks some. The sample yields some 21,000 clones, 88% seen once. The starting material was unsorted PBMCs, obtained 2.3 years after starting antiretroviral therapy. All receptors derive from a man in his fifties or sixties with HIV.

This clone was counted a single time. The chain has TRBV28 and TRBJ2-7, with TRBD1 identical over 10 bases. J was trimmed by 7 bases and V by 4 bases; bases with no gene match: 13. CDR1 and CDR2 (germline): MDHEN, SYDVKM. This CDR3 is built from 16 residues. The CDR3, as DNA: TGTGCCAGCAGTTACCGCCCGGGACAGGGGACGGTGGAGCAGTACTTC. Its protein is CASSYRPGQGTVEQYF.

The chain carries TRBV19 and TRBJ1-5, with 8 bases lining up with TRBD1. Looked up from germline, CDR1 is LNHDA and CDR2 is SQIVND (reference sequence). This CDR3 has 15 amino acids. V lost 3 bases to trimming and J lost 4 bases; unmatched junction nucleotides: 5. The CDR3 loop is CASSIIRQGNQPQHF. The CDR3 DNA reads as TGTGCCAGTAGTATCATCCGACAGGGGAATCAGCCCCAGCATTTT.

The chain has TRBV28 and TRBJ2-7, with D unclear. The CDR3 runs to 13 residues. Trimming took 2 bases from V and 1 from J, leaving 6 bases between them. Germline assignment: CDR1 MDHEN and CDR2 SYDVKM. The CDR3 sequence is CASSLRGSYEQYF. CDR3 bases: TGTGCCAGCAGTTTAAGAGGTTCCTACGAGCAGTACTTC.

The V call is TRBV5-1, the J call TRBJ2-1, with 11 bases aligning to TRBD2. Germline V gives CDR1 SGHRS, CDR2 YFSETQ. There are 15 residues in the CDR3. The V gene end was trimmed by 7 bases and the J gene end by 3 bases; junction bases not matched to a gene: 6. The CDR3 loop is CASGTSGGYYNEQFF. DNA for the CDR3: TGCGCCAGCGGAACTAGCGGGGGATACTACAATGAGCAGTTCTTC.

As DNA, the CDR3 is TGTGCCAGCTCACCGGGGGTGGAGGATGAAAAACTGTTTTTT. As protein: CASSPGVEDEKLFF. The chain combines TRBV18 with TRBJ1-4; D may be TRBD1 (5 bases). V was shortened by 3 bases and J by 6 bases, with 11 bases between the two germline ends. Germline CDR1 KGHSH, CDR2 LQKENI. CDR3 length equals 14 residues.

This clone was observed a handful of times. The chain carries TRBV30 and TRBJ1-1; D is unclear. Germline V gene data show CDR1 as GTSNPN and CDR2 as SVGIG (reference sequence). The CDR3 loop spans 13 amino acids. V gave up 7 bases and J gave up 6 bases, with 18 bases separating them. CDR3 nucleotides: TGTGCCTTTCAAGCGGACGCCGGGGCTGAAGCTTTCTTT. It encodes CAFQADAGAEAFF.

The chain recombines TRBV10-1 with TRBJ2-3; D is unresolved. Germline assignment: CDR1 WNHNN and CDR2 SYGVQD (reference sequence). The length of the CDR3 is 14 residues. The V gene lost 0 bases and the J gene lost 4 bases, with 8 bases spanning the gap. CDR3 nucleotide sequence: TGCGCCAGCAGTGAGTCGGTGTTTCCAGATACGCAGTATTTT. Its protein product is CASSESVFPDTQYF.

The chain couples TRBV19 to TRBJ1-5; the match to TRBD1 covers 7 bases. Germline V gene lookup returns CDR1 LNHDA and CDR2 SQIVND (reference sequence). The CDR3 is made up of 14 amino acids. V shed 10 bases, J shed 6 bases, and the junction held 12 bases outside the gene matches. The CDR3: CATKEGAPGQPQHF. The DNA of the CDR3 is TGTGCCACCAAGGAGGGGGCACCGGGTCAGCCCCAGCATTTT. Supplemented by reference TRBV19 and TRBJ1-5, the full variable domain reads DGGITQSPKYLFRKEGQNVTLSCEQNLNHDAMYWYRQDPGQGLRLIYYSQIVNDFQKGDIAEGYSVSREKKESFPLTVTSAQKNPTAFYLCATKEGAPGQPQHFGDGTRLSIL.

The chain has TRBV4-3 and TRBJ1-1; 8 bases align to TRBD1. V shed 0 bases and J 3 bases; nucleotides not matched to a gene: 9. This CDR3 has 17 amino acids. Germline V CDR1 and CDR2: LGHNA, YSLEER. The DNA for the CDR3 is TGCGCCAGCAGCCAAGATATCACAGGGGGTGGGGACACTGAAGCTTTCTTT. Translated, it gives CASSQDITGGGDTEAFF.

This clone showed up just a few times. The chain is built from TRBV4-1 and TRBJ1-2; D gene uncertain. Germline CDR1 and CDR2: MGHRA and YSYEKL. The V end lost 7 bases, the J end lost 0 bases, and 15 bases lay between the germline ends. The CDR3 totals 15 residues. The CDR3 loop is CASTLGGEANYGYTF. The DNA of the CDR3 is TGCGCCAGCACCCTGGGTGGAGAAGCTAACTATGGCTACACCTTC.

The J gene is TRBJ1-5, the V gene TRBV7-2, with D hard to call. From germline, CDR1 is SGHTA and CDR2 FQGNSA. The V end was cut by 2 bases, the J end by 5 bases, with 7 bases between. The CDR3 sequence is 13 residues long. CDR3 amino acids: CASSLNGDQPQHF. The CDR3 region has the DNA TGTGCCAGCAGCTTAAACGGGGATCAGCCCCAGCATTTT.

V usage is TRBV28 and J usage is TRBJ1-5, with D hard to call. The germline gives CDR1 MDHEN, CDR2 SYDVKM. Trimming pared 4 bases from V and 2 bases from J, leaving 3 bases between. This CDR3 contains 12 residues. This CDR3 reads CASSWRNQPQHF. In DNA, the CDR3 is TGTGCCAGCAGTTGGCGCAATCAGCCCCAGCATTTT.

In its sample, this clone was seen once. The CDR3 coding sequence is TGTGCCAGCAGCCCGCGACAGATTTACACTGAAGCTTTCTTT. It codes for CASSPRQIYTEAFF. The rearrangement links TRBV9 to TRBJ1-1, with a tentative D call TRBD1 (5 bases). CDR3 length equals 14 residues. CDR1 is SGDLS and CDR2 is YYNGEE in the germline V gene. Trimming pared 4 bases from V and 3 bases from J, leaving 13 bases between.

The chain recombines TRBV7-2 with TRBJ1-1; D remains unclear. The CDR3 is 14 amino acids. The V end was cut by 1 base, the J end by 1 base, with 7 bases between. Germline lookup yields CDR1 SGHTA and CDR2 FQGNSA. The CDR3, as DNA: TGTGCCAGCAGCTTAGTGGCCGGGAACACTGAAGCTTTCTTT. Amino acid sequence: CASSLVAGNTEAFF. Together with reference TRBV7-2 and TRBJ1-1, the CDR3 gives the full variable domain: GAGVSQSPSNKVTEKGKDVELRCDPISGHTALYWYRQSLGQGLEFLIYFQGNSAPDKSGLPSDRFSAERTGGSVSTLTIQRTQQEDSAVYLCASSLVAGNTEAFFGQGTRLTVV.

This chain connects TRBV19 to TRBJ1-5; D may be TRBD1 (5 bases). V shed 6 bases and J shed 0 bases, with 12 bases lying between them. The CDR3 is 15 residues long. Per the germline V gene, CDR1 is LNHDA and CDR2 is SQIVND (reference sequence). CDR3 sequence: CASSGHFYSNQPQHF. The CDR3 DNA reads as TGTGCCAGTAGCGGACACTTCTATAGCAATCAGCCCCAGCATTTT.

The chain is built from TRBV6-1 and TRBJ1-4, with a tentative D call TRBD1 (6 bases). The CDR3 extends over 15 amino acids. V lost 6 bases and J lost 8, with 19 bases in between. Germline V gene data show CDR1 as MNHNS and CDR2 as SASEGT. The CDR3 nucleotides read TGTGCCAGCAGCTCCCCCGGGGGGGCTGGAGAAAAACTGTTTTTT. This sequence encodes CASSSPGGAGEKLFF.

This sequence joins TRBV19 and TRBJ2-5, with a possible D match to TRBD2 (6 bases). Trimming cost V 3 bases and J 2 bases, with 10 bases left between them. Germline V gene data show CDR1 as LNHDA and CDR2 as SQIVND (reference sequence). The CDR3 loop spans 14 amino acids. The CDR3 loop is CASSMGRGQETQYF. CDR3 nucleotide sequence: TGTGCCAGTAGTATGGGGCGGGGACAAGAGACCCAGTACTTC.

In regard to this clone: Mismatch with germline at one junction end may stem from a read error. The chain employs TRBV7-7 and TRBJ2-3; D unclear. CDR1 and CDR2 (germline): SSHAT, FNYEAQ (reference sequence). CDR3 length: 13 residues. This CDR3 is CASSSDGLDTQYF. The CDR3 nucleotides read TGTGCTAGCAGCTCGGACGGATTGGATACGCAGTATTTT.

CDR3 nucleotides: TGCGCCAGCAGCAGCGGACAGGGAACCGGGGAGCTGTTTTTT. It translates to CASSSGQGTGELFF. The chain joins TRBV5-1 to TRBJ2-2; 8 nucleotides match TRBD1. This CDR3 has 14 amino acids. The V and J ends lost 4 bases and 5 bases, in that order; junction bases with no gene match: 4. The germline V gene has CDR1 SGHRS and CDR2 YFSETQ.

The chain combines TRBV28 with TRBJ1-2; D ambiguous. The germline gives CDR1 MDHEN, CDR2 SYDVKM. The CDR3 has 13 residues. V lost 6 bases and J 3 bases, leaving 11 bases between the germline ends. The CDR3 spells CASRNLVDYGYTF. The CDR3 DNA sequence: TGTGCCAGCAGGAATTTGGTCGACTATGGCTACACCTTC.

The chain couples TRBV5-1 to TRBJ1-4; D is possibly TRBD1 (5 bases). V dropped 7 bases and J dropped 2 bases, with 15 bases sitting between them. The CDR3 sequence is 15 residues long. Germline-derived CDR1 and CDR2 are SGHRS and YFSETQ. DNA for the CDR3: TGCGCCAGCGGCCTCGGGGGAACTACTAATGAAAAACTGTTTTTT. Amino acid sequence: CASGLGGTTNEKLFF.